What follows is one TCR beta chain and its context. Its antigen is still unknown. This record comes from a study of T cell responses to AZD1222 COVID-19 vaccine. General study findings and limits: Just a handful of AZD1222 recipients were seropositive at baseline. Spike was spanned by vaccine-associated CD4 TCRs, which were dominant at 160-218 and 743-854.

Some clones are missing from TCRdb's copy, which holds only in-frame ones; the method was immunoSEQ multiplex PCR. The data contain 150,000 to 180,000 clones, about 87% of them singletons. Germline loops: CDR1 SGHRS, CDR2 YFSETQ. V was pared by 5 bases and J by 4 bases, with 18 bases between. The CDR3 is made up of 15 amino acids. The sequence derives from an adult in good health. Source: peripheral blood, taken on day 0 of AZD1222 vaccination. This sequence joins TRBV5-1 and TRBJ1-1, with D possibly matching TRBD1 (6 bases). For the CDR3, the DNA is TGCGCCAGCAGTTCTTCAGGGGCAGGGATCACTGAAGCTTTCTTT. As protein: CASSSSGAGITEAFF. Combining the CDR3 with reference TRBV5-1 and TRBJ1-1 gives the whole variable domain KAGVTQTPRYLIKTRGQQVTLSCSPISGHRSVSWYQQTPGQGLQFLFEYFSETQRNKGNFPGRFSGRQFSNSRSEMNVSTLELGDSALYLCASSSSGAGITEAFFGQGTRLTVV.